Following are 17 T cell receptor beta chains from one sample sequenced in a study of blood T cell repertoires in COVID-19. The protocol was immunoSEQ multiplex PCR, while the TCRdb copy is restricted to in-frame clones and leaves out a portion. This table has 150,000 to 200,000 clones, around 74% appearing once. Sequenced sample: peripheral blood. The receptors derive from a man between 70 and 80 years old with acute or convalescent COVID-19.

The chain couples TRBV3-1 (or the pseudogene TRBV3-2) to TRBJ1-2, with TRBD1 matching 10 bases. V was clipped by 8 bases and J by 7 bases; unmatched bases: 10. From germline, CDR1 is LGHDT and CDR2 YNNKEL (reference sequence). The CDR3 contains 14 residues. DNA of the CDR3: TGTGCCAGCGGAAAAGGACAGGGGGATCTTGGCTACACCTTC. Translated, it gives CASGKGQGDLGYTF.

The genes are TRBV18 and TRBJ2-2, with D perhaps matching TRBD1 (5 bases). The CDR3 runs to 16 residues. The ends were cut back, 4 bases at V and 4 bases at J, with 16 bases in the middle. Looked up from germline, CDR1 is KGHSH and CDR2 is LQKENI. The CDR3 DNA is TGTGCCAGCTCACAAAAACAGGTTACTGGCACCGGGGAGCTGTTTTTT. It translates to CASSQKQVTGTGELFF. Using reference TRBV18 and TRBJ2-2 for the parts outside the CDR3, the full variable domain is NAGVMQNPRHLVRRRGQEARLRCSPMKGHSHVYWYRQLPEEGLKFMVYLQKENIIDESGMPKERFSAEFPKEGPSILRIQQVVRGDSAAYFCASSQKQVTGTGELFFGEGSRLTVL.

The chain is built from TRBV27 and TRBJ1-4; D gene uncertain. Germline CDR1 is MNHEY and CDR2 is SMNVEV (reference sequence). Trimming left V 1 base short and J 5 bases short, with 8 bases between. The CDR3 loop spans 14 amino acids. In DNA form, the CDR3 reads TGTGCCAGCAGTTTATTCGGGAACAATGAAAAACTGTTTTTT. Amino acid sequence: CASSLFGNNEKLFF. The full variable domain, its missing parts supplied by reference TRBV27 and TRBJ1-4, is EAQVTQNPRYLITVTGKKLTVTCSQNMNHEYMSWYRQDPGLGLRQIYYSMNVEVTDKGDVPEGYKVSRKEKRNFPLILESPSPNQTSLYFCASSLFGNNEKLFFGSGTQLSVL.

J is TRBJ2-3 and V is TRBV4-3, with 7 bases lining up with TRBD2. V dropped 0 bases and J dropped 0; count of bases not matched to a gene: 3. Germline assignment: CDR1 LGHNA and CDR2 YSLEER. The CDR3 sequence is 16 residues long. The CDR3 spells CASSQEAGTSTDTQYF. DNA for the CDR3: TGCGCCAGCAGCCAAGAAGCGGGGACCAGCACAGATACGCAGTATTTT.

The V and J genes are TRBV5-1 and TRBJ1-1, with 7 bases lining up with TRBD1. Per the germline V gene, CDR1 is SGHRS and CDR2 is YFSETQ. Trimming removed 4 bases from V and 1 base from J; junction bases left unmatched: 7. The CDR3 runs to 15 residues. The CDR3 sequence is CASSHPGQQNTEAFF. In nucleotides, the CDR3 is TGCGCCAGCAGCCACCCGGGACAGCAGAACACTGAAGCTTTCTTT.

This chain joins TRBV6-5 and TRBJ2-2; 9 bases align to TRBD1. The length of the CDR3 is 15 residues. Germline assignment: CDR1 MNHEY and CDR2 SVGAGI. The ends lost 8 bases at V and 2 bases at J; junction bases unmatched: 6. The DNA for the CDR3 is TGTGCCAGCCAGAGGGACAGGGCCAACACCGGGGAGCTGTTTTTT. This encodes CASQRDRANTGELFF.

The chain couples TRBV5-1 to TRBJ1-1, with 8 positions matching TRBD1. In germline, CDR1 is SGHRS, CDR2 YFSETQ. Losses at the gene ends were 3 bases for V and 6 bases for J; bases not matched to a gene: 10. There are 15 residues in the CDR3. CDR3 in DNA: TGCGCCAGCAGCTCGGCGCTCCAGGGGGCTTCTGAAGCTTTCTTT. Encoded protein: CASSSALQGASEAFF.

The DNA for the CDR3 is TGTGCCAGCAGCTTAAGACAGGGAGAGGGAAACACCATATATTTT. This gives the protein CASSLRQGEGNTIYF. The chain has TRBV7-9 and TRBJ1-3, with TRBD1 matching 7 bases. V lost 2 bases, J lost 4 bases, and 5 bases stayed unmatched. The CDR3 sequence is 15 residues long. Germline CDR1 and CDR2: SEHNR and FQNEAQ (reference sequence).

This clone showed up just a few times. V gene TRBV12-3 or TRBV12-4 combines with J gene TRBJ1-2, with a weak D call TRBD1 (5 bases). The CDR3 consists of 11 residues. V was clipped by 8 bases and J by 4 bases, with 8 bases between them. The CDR3 loop reads CASFDSYGYTF. The CDR3 DNA reads as TGTGCCAGCTTCGACAGCTATGGCTACACCTTC.

This chain connects TRBV7-2 to TRBJ2-5, with D possibly TRBD1 on 6 matching bases. The CDR3 runs to 13 residues. V gave up 5 bases and J gave up 4 bases, with 11 bases separating them. CDR1 SGHTA and CDR2 FQGNSA come from the germline V gene. CDR3 sequence: CASSNPRGETQYF. For the CDR3, the DNA is TGTGCCAGCAGCAACCCCAGGGGAGAGACCCAGTACTTC. The variable domain in full, with the rest retrieved from reference TRBV7-2 and TRBJ2-5, is GAGVSQSPSNKVTEKGKDVELRCDPISGHTALYWYRQSLGQGLEFLIYFQGNSAPDKSGLPSDRFSAERTGGSVSTLTIQRTQQEDSAVYLCASSNPRGETQYFGPGTRLLVL.

This clone was picked up one time. J is TRBJ1-2 and V is TRBV14, with 7 bases aligning to TRBD1. Per germline, CDR1 SGHDN and CDR2 FVKESK. Trimming removed 0 bases from V and 5 bases from J; junction bases left unmatched: 9. The CDR3 sequence is 16 residues long. CDR3 in amino acids: CASSQDLARGIYGYTF. CDR3 sequence (DNA): TGTGCCAGCAGCCAAGATCTTGCCAGGGGGATTTATGGCTACACCTTC.

The rearrangement links TRBV5-1 to TRBJ1-1, with D hard to call. V was pared by 2 bases and J by 12 bases, with 11 bases between. CDR3 length: 11 residues. Germline V lookup: CDR1 SGHRS, CDR2 YFSETQ. The CDR3 here is CASSFGDEPFF. CDR3 sequence (DNA): TGCGCCAGCAGCTTTGGAGACGAGCCTTTCTTT.

This clone was observed once. CDR3 coding DNA: TGTGCCAGCAGCGTCGGACAGGGAGGGAATTCACCCCTCCACTTT. It yields the protein CASSVGQGGNSPLHF. The chain combines TRBV9 with TRBJ1-6; 8 nucleotides line up with TRBD1. The V and J ends lost 2 bases and 7 bases, in that order; junction bases with no gene match: 5. This CDR3 spans 15 amino acids. CDR1 and CDR2 (germline): SGDLS, YYNGEE.

The rearrangement uses TRBV5-4 and TRBJ2-7; TRBD1 matches at 7 bases. The length of the CDR3 is 14 residues. Losses at the gene ends were 4 bases for V and 3 bases for J; bases not matched to a gene: 7. Germline V gene sequence: CDR1 SGHNT, CDR2 YYREEE (reference sequence). This CDR3 is CASSPWTGNYEQYF. The CDR3 DNA sequence: TGTGCCAGCAGCCCCTGGACAGGAAACTACGAGCAGTACTTC.

This chain uses TRBV7-9 with TRBJ2-1; 10 nucleotides agree with TRBD2. CDR1 SEHNR and CDR2 FQNEAQ come from the germline V gene (reference sequence). The length of the CDR3 is 14 residues. V was pared by 5 bases and J by 8 bases, with 6 bases of the junction left unmatched. The CDR3 DNA reads as TGTGCCAGCAGCGTAGTGGGACTAGCGTATGAGCAGTTCTTC. The encoded protein is CASSVVGLAYEQFF. The full variable domain, completed using reference TRBV7-9 and TRBJ2-1, is DTGVSQNPRHKITKRGQNVTFRCDPISEHNRLYWYRQTLGQGPEFLTYFQNEAQLEKSRLLSDRFSAERPKGSFSTLEIQRTEQGDSAMYLCASSVVGLAYEQFFGPGTRLTVL.

The chain uses TRBV14 and TRBJ2-3, with 10 bases fitting TRBD2. After removal of 3 bases from V and 2 bases from J, the junction contained 17 bases not matched to a gene. The germline V gene has CDR1 SGHDN and CDR2 FVKESK. The CDR3 is made up of 20 amino acids. The DNA for the CDR3 is TGTGCCAGCAGCCATGCAGGGGGCTCTTTAAGCGGGAGGGCCACAGATACGCAGTATTTT. It encodes CASSHAGGSLSGRATDTQYF. Complete variable domain (other parts from reference TRBV14 and TRBJ2-3): EAGVTQFPSHSVIEKGQTVTLRCDPISGHDNLYWYRRVMGKEIKFLLHFVKESKQDESGMPNNRFLAERTGGTYSTLKVQPAELEDSGVYFCASSHAGGSLSGRATDTQYFGPGTRLTVL.

The chain carries TRBV19 and TRBJ1-1, with D possibly TRBD1 on 6 matching bases. The V end lost 4 bases, the J end lost 2 bases, and 17 bases lay between the germline ends. The CDR3 sequence is 16 residues long. CDR1 and CDR2 from the germline V gene are LNHDA and SQIVND (reference sequence). CDR3: CASSRTVIPVNTEAFF. DNA of the CDR3: TGTGCCAGTAGTAGGACAGTGATACCCGTTAACACTGAAGCTTTCTTT.